What follows describes a single TCR beta chain. The specificity of this receptor is unknown. Base qualities are not recorded, but no much larger clone differs from it by a single base. These data belong to a study of T cell repertoires in MIS-A myocarditis (dated by TCRdb to between 2022 and 2023). The immunoSEQ bias-controlled multiplex PCR was used to amplify TCRbeta CDR3 regions, which were then sequenced at high throughput. Regarding the original processing steps: The immunoSEQ vendor pipeline collapsed and filtered the CDR3 sequences so that the abundance and frequency of each unique TCRbeta CDR3 could be quantified. Using a 90% global sequence identity threshold, CD-HIT clustered dominant CDR3 amino acid sequences together with SARS-CoV-2-specific ImmuneCODE TCRbeta sequences. A clone was classed as hyperexpanded at a frequency of 0.1 to 1 and as large at a frequency of 0.01 to 0.1. CDR3 amino acid sequences and V and J gene assignments of dominant clones were confirmed with MiXCR. The R stringdist package was used to calculate Levenshtein distances between the patient clonotypes and the ImmuneCODE hits. Here the immuneACCESS table is served through TCRdb, limited to in-frame sequences with V and J called. Missing clones are a known gap in these copies; in checked studies unresolved V genes cover under half, and the rest lacks a known reason. V and J calls and clone size come straight from that table; D and trimming were deduced from the DNA. The sample table shows about 15,000 clones, and over 70% are seen once. The top ten clonotypes cover around 59% of the sample.

The QIAamp DNA FFPE kit was used to extract genomic DNA from formalin-fixed paraffin-embedded autopsy tissue. The receptor comes from a man younger than 30 with fulminant myocarditis from multisystem inflammatory syndrome in adults (MIS-A) after COVID-19. The source material was left ventricle heart tissue obtained at autopsy. Per the publication, the cell subset or site label means: cardiac tissue sample (left or right ventricle, interventricular septum, or pericardium).

The sequenced DNA: TGTGCCAGCGGCGGGGGGGGTATGAAGCAGTACTTC. It encodes CASGGGGMKQYF. Recombination linked TRBV12-3 or TRBV12-4 to TRBJ2-7, and TRBD2 aligns with 9 junction nucleotides. The CDR3 numbers 12 residues from cysteine through phenylalanine. The sequence is cut down to CDR3 DNA, 36 bases in frame from base 1. V ends up 8 bases short and J 8 bases short, with an unmatched junction base count of 7.